These 14 T cell receptor beta chains share one sample of origin, sequenced in a study of metastatic and nonmetastatic thyroid tumors. Thyroid surgery was performed in patients who had received no treatment beforehand. MiXCR re-clonotyped the PCR reads for TCRdb. The sample shows about 24,000 clones, around an eighth of them seen only once. The specimen sequenced was blood. All receptors come from a female donor with papillary thyroid cancer or a benign thyroid nodule (not recorded which). Some clones in this sample may be carry-over from other donors' samples.

Many counts were recorded for this clone. The chain recombines TRBV6-2 or TRBV6-3 with TRBJ2-1; 7 nucleotides line up with TRBD2. Germline V CDR1 and CDR2: MNHEY, SVGEGT. This CDR3 has 13 amino acids. V dropped 4 bases and J dropped 13; count of bases not matched to a gene: 10. The CDR3 DNA is TGTGCCAGCAGTTCGACCGAGCGGGACCTCCAGTTCTTC. Encoded protein: CASSSTERDLQFF.

This clone qualifies as medium-sized. J is TRBJ2-7 and V is TRBV28; the D is unclear. Germline CDR1 reads MDHEN; CDR2 reads SYDVKM. Trimming took 3 bases from V and 2 from J, leaving 8 bases between them. CDR3 size: 13 residues. DNA for the CDR3: TGTGCCAGCAGTTTGGCAGTTACCTACGAGCAGTACTTC. Translating it yields CASSLAVTYEQYF. Supplemented by reference TRBV28 and TRBJ2-7, the full variable domain reads DVKVTQSSRYLVKRTGEKVFLECVQDMDHENMFWYRQDPGLGLRLIYFSYDVKMKEKGDIPEGYSVSREKKERFSLILESASTNQTSMYLCASSLAVTYEQYFGPGTRLTVT.

In its sample, this clone was seen a few times. The gene calls are TRBV6-5 and TRBJ2-2; weak D call: TRBD1 (5 bases). Germline V gene sequence: CDR1 MNHEY, CDR2 SVGAGI. The CDR3 extends over 15 amino acids. The V and J ends lost 0 bases and 5 bases respectively, with 10 bases between them. The CDR3 is CASSYSFRETGELFF. The DNA for the CDR3 is TGTGCCAGCAGTTACTCATTCAGGGAAACCGGGGAGCTGTTTTTT.

The chain combines TRBV10-2 with TRBJ2-7; D remains ambiguous. The CDR3 runs 12 residues. Germline V gives CDR1 WSHSY, CDR2 SAAADI. V was trimmed by 3 bases and J by 6 bases, leaving 9 bases between them. The CDR3 here is CASSEGLVEQYF. DNA for the CDR3: TGCGCCAGCAGTGAAGGGTTGGTCGAGCAGTACTTC.

Relative to its sample, this clone is medium-sized (0.01 to 0.1%). CDR3: CATTRQGWGENIQYF. DNA for the CDR3: TGTGCCACTACCCGACAGGGGTGGGGGGAGAACATTCAGTACTTC. This chain uses TRBV19 with TRBJ2-4, with 8 bases lining up with TRBD1. The V gene's germline CDR1 is LNHDA and CDR2 SQIVND (reference sequence). The CDR3 runs to 15 residues. Trimming removed 10 bases from V and 7 bases from J; junction bases left unmatched: 15.

This clone counts as medium-sized. The genes are TRBV6-1 and TRBJ2-7, with D possibly TRBD2 on 6 matching bases. From germline, CDR1 is MNHNS and CDR2 SASEGT. The CDR3 covers 15 residues. Trimming took 5 bases from V and 3 from J, leaving 17 bases between them. The CDR3 reads CASSNPQAGRYEQYF. The CDR3 DNA reads TGTGCCAGCAGTAACCCGCAGGCGGGACGCTACGAGCAGTACTTC.

In this sample, this clone turned up many times. V gene TRBV10-3 combines with J gene TRBJ2-3, with 10 bases that match TRBD2. Germline values: CDR1 ENHRY, CDR2 SYGVKD. The CDR3 contains 16 residues. The ends lost 10 bases at V and 0 bases at J; junction bases unmatched: 10. The DNA for the CDR3 is TGTGCCACCCTAGCGGGAGAGGTAATTAGCACAGATACGCAGTATTTT. It specifies CATLAGEVISTDTQYF.

Ten or more counts support this clone. V is TRBV19 and J is TRBJ2-5; D gene ambiguous. V was shortened by 6 bases and J by 2 bases, with 13 bases between the two germline ends. This CDR3 is 14 amino acids long. The germline V gene encodes CDR1 LNHDA and CDR2 SQIVND (reference sequence). The chain's CDR3 is CASSPTFGQETQYF. DNA of the CDR3: TGTGCCAGTAGCCCGACCTTTGGGCAAGAGACCCAGTACTTC.

This clone was observed at least ten times. V usage is TRBV20-1 and J usage is TRBJ2-4; 14 positions match TRBD2. Germline CDR1 and CDR2: DFQATT and SNEGSKA (reference sequence). V lost 6 bases and J lost 13; bases outside the gene matches: 8. The CDR3 is made up of 13 amino acids. This CDR3 reads CSARTSGRPGQYF. In DNA form, the CDR3 reads TGCAGTGCCAGGACTAGCGGGAGGCCGGGACAGTACTTC.

This clone was seen at least ten times. The chain combines TRBV30 with TRBJ2-7; 7 nucleotides align to TRBD1. The CDR3 sequence is 13 residues long. Germline V gives CDR1 GTSNPN, CDR2 SVGIG (reference sequence). The ends lost 0 bases at V and 4 bases at J; junction bases unmatched: 3. CDR3 in DNA: TGTGCCTGGAGTGTACAGGGGCATTACGAGCAGTACTTC. Protein: CAWSVQGHYEQYF.

For this clone: Being one base from a much bigger clone, this may be a read error. The V call is TRBV7-9, the J call TRBJ1-2; the D is unclear. The CDR3 is 13 residues long. Germline V gene sequence: CDR1 SEHNR, CDR2 FQNEAQ (reference sequence). V lost 1 base and J lost 4, with 7 bases in between. The CDR3 DNA is TGTGCCAGCAGCTTAGGGGCAGCCTATGGCTACACCTTC. Translation: CASSLGAAYGYTF.

This sequence joins TRBV11-2 and TRBJ1-1; D is unresolved. Trimming took 0 bases from V and 1 from J, leaving 9 bases between them. CDR1 is SGHAT, CDR2 FQNNGV, per germline. The CDR3 runs to 15 residues. CDR3 DNA: TGTGCCAGCAGCTTAGAGGGAGGGAGGAACACTGAAGCTTTCTTT. This gives the protein CASSLEGGRNTEAFF.

The CDR3 loop reads CASRWGPGTSGRNTGELFF. The CDR3 nucleotides are TGTGCCAGCAGATGGGGACCTGGGACTAGCGGGAGAAACACCGGGGAGCTGTTTTTT. The V gene is TRBV11-2, the J gene TRBJ2-2; 14 bases are a match to TRBD2. Germline loops: CDR1 SGHAT, CDR2 FQNNGV. Trimming took 6 bases from V and 2 from J; bases not matched to a gene: 11. The CDR3 extends over 19 amino acids.

This chain joins TRBV6-2 or TRBV6-3 and TRBJ1-5; TRBD1 aligns across 7 bases. CDR1 and CDR2 from the germline V gene are MNHEY and SVGEGT. This CDR3 is built from 14 residues. J gave up 0 bases and V 8 bases, and 4 bases lay outside the gene matches. The chain's CDR3 is CASGGGNSNQPQHF. In nucleotides, the CDR3 is TGTGCCAGCGGAGGGGGCAATAGCAATCAGCCCCAGCATTTT.